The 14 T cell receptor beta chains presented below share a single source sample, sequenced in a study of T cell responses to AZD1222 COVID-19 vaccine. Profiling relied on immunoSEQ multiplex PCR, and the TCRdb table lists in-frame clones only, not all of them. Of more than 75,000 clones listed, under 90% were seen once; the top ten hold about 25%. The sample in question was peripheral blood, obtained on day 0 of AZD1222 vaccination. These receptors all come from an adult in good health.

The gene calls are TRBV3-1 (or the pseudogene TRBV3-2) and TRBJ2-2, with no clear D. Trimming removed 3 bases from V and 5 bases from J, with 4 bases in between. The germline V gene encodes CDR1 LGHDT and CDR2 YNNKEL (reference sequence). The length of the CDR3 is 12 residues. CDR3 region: CASSQLTGELFF. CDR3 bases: TGTGCCAGCAGCCAGCTGACCGGGGAGCTGTTTTTT.

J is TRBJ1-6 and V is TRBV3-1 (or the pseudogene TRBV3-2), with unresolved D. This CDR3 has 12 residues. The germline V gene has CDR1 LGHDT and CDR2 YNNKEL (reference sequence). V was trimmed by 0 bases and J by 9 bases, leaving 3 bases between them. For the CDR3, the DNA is TGTGCCAGCAGCCAAGACCCTTCACCCCTCCACTTT. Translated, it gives CASSQDPSPLHF.

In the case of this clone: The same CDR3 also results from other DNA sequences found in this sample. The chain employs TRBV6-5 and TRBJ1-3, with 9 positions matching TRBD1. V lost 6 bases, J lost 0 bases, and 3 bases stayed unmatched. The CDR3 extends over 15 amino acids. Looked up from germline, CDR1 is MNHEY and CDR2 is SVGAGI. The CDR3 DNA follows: TGTGCCAGCAGCCGACAGGGGGACTCTGGAAACACCATATATTTT. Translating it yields CASSRQGDSGNTIYF.

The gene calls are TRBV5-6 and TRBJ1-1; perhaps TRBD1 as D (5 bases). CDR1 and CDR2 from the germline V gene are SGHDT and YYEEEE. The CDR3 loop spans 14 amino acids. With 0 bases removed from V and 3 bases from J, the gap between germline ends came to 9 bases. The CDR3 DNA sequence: TGTGCCAGCAGCTTGGTCGGGGACTACACTGAAGCTTTCTTT. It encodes CASSLVGDYTEAFF.

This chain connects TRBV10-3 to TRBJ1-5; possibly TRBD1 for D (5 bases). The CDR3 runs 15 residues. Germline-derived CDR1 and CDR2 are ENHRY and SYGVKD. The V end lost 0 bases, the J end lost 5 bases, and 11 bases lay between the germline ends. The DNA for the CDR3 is TGTGCCATCAGTGAGTCGGAAACAGGTGATCAGCCCCAGCATTTT. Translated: CAISESETGDQPQHF.

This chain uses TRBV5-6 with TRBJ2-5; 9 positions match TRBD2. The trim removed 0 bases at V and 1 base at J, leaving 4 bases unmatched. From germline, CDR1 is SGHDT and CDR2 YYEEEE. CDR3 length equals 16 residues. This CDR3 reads CASSLGPSGIQETQYF. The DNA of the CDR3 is TGTGCCAGCAGCTTGGGTCCTAGCGGGATCCAAGAGACCCAGTACTTC.

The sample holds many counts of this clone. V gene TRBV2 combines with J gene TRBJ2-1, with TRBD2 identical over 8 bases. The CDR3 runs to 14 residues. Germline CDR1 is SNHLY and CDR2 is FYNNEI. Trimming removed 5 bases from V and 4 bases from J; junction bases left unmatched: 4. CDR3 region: CASSPAGGYNEQFF. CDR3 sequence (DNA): TGTGCCAGCAGTCCCGCGGGGGGATACAATGAGCAGTTCTTC.

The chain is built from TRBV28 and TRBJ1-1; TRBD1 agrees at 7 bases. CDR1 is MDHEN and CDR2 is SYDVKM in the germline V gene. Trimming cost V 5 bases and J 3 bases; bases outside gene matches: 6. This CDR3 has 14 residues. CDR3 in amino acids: CASSAGGVYTEAFF. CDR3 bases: TGTGCCAGCAGTGCAGGGGGGGTGTACACTGAAGCTTTCTTT.

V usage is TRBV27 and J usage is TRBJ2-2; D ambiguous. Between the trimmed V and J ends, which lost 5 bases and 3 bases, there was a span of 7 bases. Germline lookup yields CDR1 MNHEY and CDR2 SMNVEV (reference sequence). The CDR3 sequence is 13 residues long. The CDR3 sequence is CASSPHYTGELFF. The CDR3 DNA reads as TGTGCCAGCAGTCCCCATTACACCGGGGAGCTGTTTTTT.

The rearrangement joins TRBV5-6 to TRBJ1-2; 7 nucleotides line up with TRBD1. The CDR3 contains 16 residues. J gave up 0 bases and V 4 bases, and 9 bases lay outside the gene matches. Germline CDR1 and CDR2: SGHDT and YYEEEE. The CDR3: CASSENRDSTNYGYTF. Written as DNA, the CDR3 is TGTGCCAGCAGCGAAAACAGGGACAGTACTAACTATGGCTACACCTTC.

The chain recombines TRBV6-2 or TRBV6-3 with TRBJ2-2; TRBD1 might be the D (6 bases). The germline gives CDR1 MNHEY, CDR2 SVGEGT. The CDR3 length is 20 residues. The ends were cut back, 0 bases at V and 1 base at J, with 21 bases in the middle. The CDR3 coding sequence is TGTGCCAGCAGTTACTCGATAGGGGCTACAGGGACGCTGAACACCGGGGAGCTGTTTTTT. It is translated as CASSYSIGATGTLNTGELFF.

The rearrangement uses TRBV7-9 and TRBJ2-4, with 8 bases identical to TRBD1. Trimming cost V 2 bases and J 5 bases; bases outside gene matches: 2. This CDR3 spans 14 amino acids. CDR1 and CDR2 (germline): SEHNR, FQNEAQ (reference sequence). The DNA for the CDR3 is TGTGCCAGCAGCTTACAGGGGGCAGAAAACATTCAGTACTTC. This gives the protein CASSLQGAENIQYF.

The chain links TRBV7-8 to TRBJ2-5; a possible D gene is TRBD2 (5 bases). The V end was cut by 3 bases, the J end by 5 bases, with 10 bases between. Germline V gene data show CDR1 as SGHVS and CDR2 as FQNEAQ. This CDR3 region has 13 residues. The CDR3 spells CASSFGGSETQYF. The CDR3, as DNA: TGTGCCAGCAGCTTCGGCGGGTCGGAGACCCAGTACTTC.

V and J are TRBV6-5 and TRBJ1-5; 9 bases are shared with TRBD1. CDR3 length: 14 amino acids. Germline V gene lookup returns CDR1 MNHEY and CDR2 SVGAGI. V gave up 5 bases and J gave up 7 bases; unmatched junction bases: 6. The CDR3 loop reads CASSRQGVEQPQHF. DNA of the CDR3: TGTGCCAGCAGTAGACAGGGGGTGGAGCAGCCCCAGCATTTT.